The next 30 T cell receptor beta chains were all read from a single sample in a study of blood T cell repertoires in COVID-19. Clones were sequenced by immunoSEQ multiplex PCR, and TCRdb holds only the in-frame ones, with some missing. The table lists 310,000 or so clones, around nine tenths of them singletons. Input material: PBMCs or T cells enriched from blood (not recorded which). The source of these receptors is a woman aged 40 to 49 who had recovered from COVID-19.

The chain uses TRBV6-6 and TRBJ1-1; no definite D call. This CDR3 is built from 12 residues. V was trimmed by 0 bases and J by 11 bases, leaving 10 bases between them. Germline values: CDR1 MNHNY, CDR2 SVGAGI (reference sequence). The CDR3 protein is CASSYSGAEAFF. DNA for the CDR3: TGTGCCAGCAGTTACTCGGGAGCAGAGGCTTTCTTT.

The rearrangement uses TRBV5-1 and TRBJ1-6; D not resolved. The CDR3 spans 15 residues. V was shortened by 2 bases and J by 0 bases, with 6 bases between the two germline ends. CDR1 is SGHRS and CDR2 is YFSETQ in the germline V gene. CDR3 nucleotide sequence: TGCGCCAGCAGCTTTCGCAGCTCCTATAATTCACCCCTCCACTTT. Amino acid sequence: CASSFRSSYNSPLHF.

The chain carries TRBV18 and TRBJ1-5; TRBD1 might be the D (6 bases). V was trimmed by 2 bases and J by 7 bases, leaving 15 bases between them. CDR1 is KGHSH and CDR2 is LQKENI in the germline V gene. The CDR3 length is 15 residues. DNA of the CDR3: TGTGCCAGCTCACCAAGGGACCTAGGGGGACAGCCCCAGCATTTT. Translation gives CASSPRDLGGQPQHF.

This clone was detected only once. V gene TRBV5-1 combines with J gene TRBJ2-1, with D hard to call. The CDR3 contains 13 residues. The V end lost 0 bases, the J end lost 8 bases, and 9 bases lay between the germline ends. Germline V gene lookup returns CDR1 SGHRS and CDR2 YFSETQ. CDR3 in DNA: TGCGCCAGCAGCTTGGGAAGCTTGGATGAGCAGTTCTTC. Translated, it gives CASSLGSLDEQFF.

This clone has only one observation. CDR3 protein: CSATRGEGYTF. The CDR3 DNA is TGCAGTGCTACCAGGGGGGAAGGCTACACCTTC. The V call is TRBV20-1, the J call TRBJ1-2, with TRBD1 matching 7 bases. This CDR3 spans 11 amino acids. Germline V CDR1 and CDR2: DFQATT, SNEGSKA (reference sequence). Germline trimming cut 4 bases from V and 8 bases from J; bases unmatched to any gene: 4.

The chain is built from TRBV2 and TRBJ2-2; D might be TRBD1 (5 bases). Trimming took 10 bases from V and 10 from J, leaving 16 bases between them. Germline V gives CDR1 SNHLY, CDR2 FYNNEI. The CDR3 is made up of 12 amino acids. The CDR3, as DNA: TGTGCCACCCAGGGTGGGGCGGAGGAGCTGTTTTTT. Protein: CATQGGAEELFF.

Comments on this clone: At one boundary the junction diverges from the germline segment, which might be a read error. This sequence joins TRBV7-7 and TRBJ2-2; D call uncertain. Germline CDR1 is SSHAT and CDR2 is FNYEAQ (reference sequence). The CDR3 loop spans 17 amino acids. This CDR3 reads CASSSPRGAANTGELFF. The CDR3 nucleotides read TGTGCTAGCAGCTCCCCCCGTGGAGCTGCGAACACCGGGGAGCTGTTTTTT.

V gene TRBV5-1 combines with J gene TRBJ2-5, with 7 bases identical to TRBD1. The trim removed 8 bases at V and 0 bases at J, leaving 7 bases unmatched. The CDR3 length is 14 residues. CDR1 and CDR2 (germline): SGHRS, YFSETQ. CDR3 nucleotides: TGCGCCAGTCGACAGGGCCAGTACCAAGAGACCCAGTACTTC. Translation gives CASRQGQYQETQYF. Supplemented by reference TRBV5-1 and TRBJ2-5, the full variable domain reads KAGVTQTPRYLIKTRGQQVTLSCSPISGHRSVSWYQQTPGQGLQFLFEYFSETQRNKGNFPGRFSGRQFSNSRSEMNVSTLELGDSALYLCASRQGQYQETQYFGPGTRLLVL.

The rearrangement joins TRBV25-1 to TRBJ1-2, with 7 nucleotides matching TRBD1. The ends lost 3 bases at V and 4 bases at J; junction bases unmatched: 8. The germline gives CDR1 MGHDK, CDR2 SYGVNS. The CDR3 has 15 residues. The CDR3 sequence is CASSDPQGSIYGYTF. CDR3 nucleotides: TGTGCCAGCAGTGACCCACAGGGGTCCATCTATGGCTACACCTTC.

The chain employs TRBV28 and TRBJ1-1, with a tentative D call TRBD1 (5 bases). CDR3 length: 14 residues. Per the germline V gene, CDR1 is MDHEN and CDR2 is SYDVKM. Trimming took 6 bases from V and 2 from J, leaving 13 bases between them. The CDR3 DNA follows: TGTGCCAGCAGCTGGGGCGGGATAAACACTGAAGCTTTCTTT. It yields the protein CASSWGGINTEAFF.

Only one count was recorded for this clone. The DNA of the CDR3 is TGTGCCAGCAGATATCGGACAGGGGACACCGGGGAGCTGTTTTTT. This gives the protein CASRYRTGDTGELFF. The chain has TRBV7-9 and TRBJ2-2, with 9 bases aligning to TRBD1. Per germline, CDR1 SEHNR and CDR2 FQNEAQ (reference sequence). CDR3 length: 15 residues. Trimming took 6 bases from V and 3 from J; bases not matched to a gene: 5.

V gene TRBV7-2 combines with J gene TRBJ2-1; 9 bases map to TRBD2. The CDR3 runs to 16 residues. CDR1 and CDR2 from the germline V gene are SGHTA and FQGNSA. The V and J ends lost 3 bases and 3 bases, in that order; junction bases with no gene match: 6. The CDR3 reads CASSFLAGVVYNEQFF. The CDR3 DNA reads as TGTGCCAGCAGCTTTTTAGCGGGAGTGGTCTACAATGAGCAGTTCTTC.

V is TRBV2 and J is TRBJ1-6; tentatively, D is TRBD1 (5 bases). CDR3 size: 15 residues. Germline assignment: CDR1 SNHLY and CDR2 FYNNEI. V was shortened by 6 bases and J by 7 bases, with 16 bases between the two germline ends. CDR3 sequence: CASRLQGLGNSPLHF. The CDR3 DNA sequence: TGTGCCAGCAGACTCCAGGGCCTTGGGAATTCACCCCTCCACTTT.

V gene TRBV2 combines with J gene TRBJ2-1; 7 bases align to TRBD2. The CDR3 contains 14 residues. Trimming cost V 7 bases and J 6 bases; bases outside gene matches: 9. Germline V gene lookup returns CDR1 SNHLY and CDR2 FYNNEI. The CDR3 DNA reads TGTGCCAGCAAACGCGGGAGAGAAGGCAATGAGCAGTTCTTC. Its protein is CASKRGREGNEQFF.

The V call is TRBV12-5, the J call TRBJ2-2; no firm D call. The ends were cut back, 4 bases at V and 8 bases at J, with 11 bases in the middle. The CDR3 spans 13 residues. Looked up from germline, CDR1 is LGHNT and CDR2 is FRNRAP. The CDR3 protein is CASGSQPTGELFF. CDR3 DNA sequence: TGTGCTAGTGGTTCTCAACCGACTGGGGAGCTGTTTTTT.

The gene calls are TRBV4-1 and TRBJ1-1; perhaps TRBD1 as D (6 bases). This CDR3 comprises 16 residues. V gave up 3 bases and J gave up 4 bases, with 18 bases separating them. CDR1 and CDR2 from the germline V gene are MGHRA and YSYEKL. CDR3 coding DNA: TGCGCCAGCAGCCATTCCGCTCGGGGGGCAGGCACTGAAGCTTTCTTT. Protein product: CASSHSARGAGTEAFF.

In this sample, this clone turned up once. This chain connects TRBV11-2 to TRBJ1-6; D may be TRBD1 (6 bases). The CDR3 runs to 16 residues. Germline CDR1 reads SGHAT; CDR2 reads FQNNGV. The V gene lost 3 bases and the J gene lost 10 bases, with 19 bases spanning the gap. Written as DNA, the CDR3 is TGTGCCAGCAGCTTGGCTTCGGGGCAGGGGTCCTCACCCCTCCACTTT. Its protein is CASSLASGQGSSPLHF.

This clone was recorded once. The V call is TRBV9, the J call TRBJ2-5, with 7 bases matching TRBD1. Germline trimming cut 0 bases from V and 2 bases from J; bases unmatched to any gene: 4. Germline assignment: CDR1 SGDLS and CDR2 YYNGEE. The CDR3 is made up of 15 amino acids. The CDR3 DNA reads TGTGCCAGCAGCGTAGACAGGGGCGGGCAAGAGACCCAGTACTTC. Encoded protein: CASSVDRGGQETQYF.

V gene TRBV15 combines with J gene TRBJ2-3; D possibly corresponds to TRBD2 (5 bases). Germline values: CDR1 LNHNV, CDR2 YYDKDF (reference sequence). The ends were cut back, 4 bases at V and 0 bases at J, with 17 bases in the middle. CDR3 length: 17 residues. CDR3 coding DNA: TGTGCCACCAGCACGGGGTACGACGGAGCTAGCACAGATACGCAGTATTTT. The encoded protein is CATSTGYDGASTDTQYF.

The chain combines TRBV5-8 with TRBJ1-5, with D possibly being TRBD1 (5 bases). The CDR3 sequence is 16 residues long. Trimming took off 10 bases at V and 2 bases at J, with 22 bases between the two ends. Germline V gene sequence: CDR1 SGHTS, CDR2 YDEGEE. CDR3 region: CAGGSGVHPGNQPQHF. In DNA, the CDR3 is TGTGCCGGGGGGTCGGGGGTCCACCCGGGCAATCAGCCCCAGCATTTT.

The V and J genes are TRBV7-2 and TRBJ2-1, with TRBD2 as a possible D gene (5 bases). The CDR3 consists of 12 residues. Germline assignment: CDR1 SGHTA and CDR2 FQGNSA. Trimming pared 3 bases from V and 9 bases from J, leaving 9 bases between. The CDR3 DNA is TGTGCCAGCAGCTTCGGACTGGGTGAGCAGTTCTTC. It yields the protein CASSFGLGEQFF.

This clone appeared a single time. The chain couples TRBV6-4 to TRBJ2-3; 7 bases align to TRBD2. CDR1 and CDR2 (germline): MRHNA, SNTAGT. The trim removed 2 bases at V and 2 bases at J, leaving 4 bases unmatched. CDR3 length: 15 amino acids. The DNA for the CDR3 is TGTGCCAGCAGTGACGAGGGACTACCCACAGATACGCAGTATTTT. Amino acid sequence: CASSDEGLPTDTQYF.

The chain carries TRBV19 and TRBJ2-1; no clear D gene. The CDR3 is 13 residues long. Trimming left V 3 bases short and J 8 bases short, with 11 bases between. Germline V lookup: CDR1 LNHDA, CDR2 SQIVND (reference sequence). DNA of the CDR3: TGTGCCAGTAGTATGAGCCAGGTCGATGAGCAGTTCTTC. Translating gives CASSMSQVDEQFF.

This sequence joins TRBV18 and TRBJ1-2, with D possibly being TRBD1 (5 bases). The germline CDR1 and CDR2 sequences are KGHSH and LQKENI. The CDR3 consists of 12 residues. Trimming shortened V by 6 bases and J by 3 bases, and 8 bases separated the two germline ends. The DNA for the CDR3 is TGTGCCAGCTCGACAGACTACTATGGCTACACCTTC. Its protein is CASSTDYYGYTF. The full variable domain, completed using reference TRBV18 and TRBJ1-2, is NAGVMQNPRHLVRRRGQEARLRCSPMKGHSHVYWYRQLPEEGLKFMVYLQKENIIDESGMPKERFSAEFPKEGPSILRIQQVVRGDSAAYFCASSTDYYGYTFGSGTRLTVV.

CDR3 in amino acids: CASSGQGGKNEQFF. As DNA, the CDR3 is TGCGCCAGCAGTGGGCAGGGGGGTAAGAATGAGCAGTTCTTC. J is TRBJ2-1 and V is TRBV5-1; possibly TRBD1 for D (7 bases). This CDR3 comprises 14 residues. Deletions cut 5 bases from V and 7 bases from J, with 16 bases between. CDR1 and CDR2 (germline): SGHRS, YFSETQ.

V and J are TRBV7-2 and TRBJ1-4, with TRBD1 identical over 8 bases. Germline trimming cut 0 bases from V and 0 bases from J; bases unmatched to any gene: 0. Germline CDR1 SGHTA, CDR2 FQGNSA. The CDR3 sequence is 16 residues long. CDR3 in amino acids: CASSLATGATNEKLFF. DNA for the CDR3: TGTGCCAGCAGCTTAGCGACAGGGGCAACTAATGAAAAACTGTTTTTT.

The chain uses TRBV30 and TRBJ2-6; D uncertain. V gave up 5 bases and J gave up 2 bases, with 10 bases separating them. The CDR3 is made up of 14 amino acids. Germline CDR1 reads GTSNPN; CDR2 reads SVGIG (reference sequence). This CDR3 is CAWAHSPGANVLTF. The CDR3 DNA follows: TGTGCCTGGGCCCATTCCCCTGGGGCCAACGTCCTGACTTTC.

This clone has just one count. The chain recombines TRBV19 with TRBJ2-1; possibly TRBD2 for D (6 bases). This CDR3 contains 14 residues. The ends were cut back, 6 bases at V and 5 bases at J, with 14 bases in the middle. Germline V lookup: CDR1 LNHDA, CDR2 SQIVND (reference sequence). The CDR3 reads CASRGIAENNEQFF. The CDR3 nucleotides read TGTGCCAGTAGGGGGATAGCGGAGAACAATGAGCAGTTCTTC.

The rearrangement joins TRBV19 to TRBJ2-5, with no clear D. CDR3 size: 15 residues. Germline CDR1 reads LNHDA; CDR2 reads SQIVND (reference sequence). V was cut by 9 bases and J by 5 bases, with 22 bases left in between. CDR3 bases: TGTGCCAGCAGCTCGATAGGAGTACGATCGGAGACCCAGTACTTC. This gives the protein CASSSIGVRSETQYF.

This clone was seen only once. The DNA for the CDR3 is TGTGCCAGTAGTAACAGGGGGAACACTGAAGCTTTCTTT. Protein: CASSNRGNTEAFF. The gene calls are TRBV19 and TRBJ1-1; 7 bases are shared with TRBD1. The ends lost 4 bases at V and 1 base at J; junction bases unmatched: 0. The CDR3 consists of 13 residues. CDR1 and CDR2 from the germline V gene are LNHDA and SQIVND (reference sequence). The full variable domain, its missing parts supplied by reference TRBV19 and TRBJ1-1, is DGGITQSPKYLFRKEGQNVTLSCEQNLNHDAMYWYRQDPGQGLRLIYYSQIVNDFQKGDIAEGYSVSREKKESFPLTVTSAQKNPTAFYLCASSNRGNTEAFFGQGTRLTVV.